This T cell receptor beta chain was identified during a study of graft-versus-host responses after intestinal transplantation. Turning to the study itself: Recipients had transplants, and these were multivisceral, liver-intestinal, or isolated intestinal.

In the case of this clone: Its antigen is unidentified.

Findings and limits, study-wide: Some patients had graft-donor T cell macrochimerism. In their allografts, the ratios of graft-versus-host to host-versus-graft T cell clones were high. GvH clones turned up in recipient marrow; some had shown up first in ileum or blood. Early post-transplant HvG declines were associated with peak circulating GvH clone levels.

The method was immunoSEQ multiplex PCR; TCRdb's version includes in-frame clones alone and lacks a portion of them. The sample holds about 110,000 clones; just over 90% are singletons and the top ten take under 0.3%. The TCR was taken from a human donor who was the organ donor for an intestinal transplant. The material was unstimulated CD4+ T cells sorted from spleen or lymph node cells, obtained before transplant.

The CDR3 loop is CASSYSSGKYYEQYF. CDR3 coding DNA: TGTGCCAGCAGTTATTCCAGCGGCAAATACTACGAGCAGTACTTC. This chain links TRBV27 with TRBJ2-7; TRBD2 might be the D (5 bases). Trimming stripped 4 bases from V and 3 bases from J, with 16 bases between. The germline V gene has CDR1 MNHEY and CDR2 SMNVEV (reference sequence). The CDR3 covers 15 residues.